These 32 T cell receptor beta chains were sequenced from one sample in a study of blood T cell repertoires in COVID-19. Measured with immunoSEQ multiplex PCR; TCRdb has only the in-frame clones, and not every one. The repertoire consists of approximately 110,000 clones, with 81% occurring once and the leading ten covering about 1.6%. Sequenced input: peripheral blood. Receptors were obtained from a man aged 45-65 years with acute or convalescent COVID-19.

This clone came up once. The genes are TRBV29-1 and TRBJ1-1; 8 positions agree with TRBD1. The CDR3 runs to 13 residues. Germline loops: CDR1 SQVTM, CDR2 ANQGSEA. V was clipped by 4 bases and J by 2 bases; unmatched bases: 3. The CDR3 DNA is TGCAGCGTTGGTGGACAGGGTAACACTGAAGCTTTCTTT. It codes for CSVGGQGNTEAFF.

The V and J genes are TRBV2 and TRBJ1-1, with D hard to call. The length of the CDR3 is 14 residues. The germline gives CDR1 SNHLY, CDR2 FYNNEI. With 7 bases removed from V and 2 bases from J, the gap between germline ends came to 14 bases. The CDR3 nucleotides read TGTGCCAGCATTAAGGACTGGGCAAACACTGAAGCTTTCTTT. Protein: CASIKDWANTEAFF.

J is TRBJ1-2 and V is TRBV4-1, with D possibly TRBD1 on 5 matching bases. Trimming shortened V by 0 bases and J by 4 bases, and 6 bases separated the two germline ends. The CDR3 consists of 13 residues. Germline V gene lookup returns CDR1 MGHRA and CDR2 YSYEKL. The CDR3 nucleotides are TGCGCCAGCAGCCAAGATCAGGGCTATGGCTACACCTTC. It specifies CASSQDQGYGYTF.

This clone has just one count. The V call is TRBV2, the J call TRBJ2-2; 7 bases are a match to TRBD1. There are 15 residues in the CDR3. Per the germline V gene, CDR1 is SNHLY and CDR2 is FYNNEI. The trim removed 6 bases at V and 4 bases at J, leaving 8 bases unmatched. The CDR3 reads CASSETGVSTGELFF. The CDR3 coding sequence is TGTGCCAGCAGCGAAACAGGGGTGAGCACCGGGGAGCTGTTTTTT.

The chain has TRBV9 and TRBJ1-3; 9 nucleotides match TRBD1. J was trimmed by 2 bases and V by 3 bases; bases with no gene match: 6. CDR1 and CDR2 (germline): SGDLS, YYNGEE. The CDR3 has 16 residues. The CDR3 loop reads CASSATGGLTGNTIYF. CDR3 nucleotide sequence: TGTGCCAGCAGCGCTACAGGGGGCCTCACTGGAAACACCATATATTTT.

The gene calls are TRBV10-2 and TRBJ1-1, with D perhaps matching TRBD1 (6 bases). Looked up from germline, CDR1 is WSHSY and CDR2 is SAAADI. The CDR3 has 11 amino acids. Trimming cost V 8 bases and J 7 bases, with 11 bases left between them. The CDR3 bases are TGCGCCAGCGGAACAGGGTTTGAAGCTTTCTTT. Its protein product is CASGTGFEAFF.

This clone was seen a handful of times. CDR3 in amino acids: CASKLAGLSTDTQYF. The CDR3 coding sequence is TGTGCCAGCAAGCTAGCGGGGCTCTCCACAGATACGCAGTATTTT. V and J are TRBV2 and TRBJ2-3; 9 bases line up with TRBD2. This CDR3 comprises 15 residues. Germline V gives CDR1 SNHLY, CDR2 FYNNEI. J lost 2 bases, V lost 7 bases, and 7 bases had no gene match.

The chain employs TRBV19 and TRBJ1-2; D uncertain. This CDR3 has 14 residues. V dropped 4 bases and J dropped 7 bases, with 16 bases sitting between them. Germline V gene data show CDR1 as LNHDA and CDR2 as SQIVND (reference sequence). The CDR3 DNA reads TGTGCCAGTAGTAGGTACGAGGGTCAAGGTGGCTACACCTTC. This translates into CASSRYEGQGGYTF. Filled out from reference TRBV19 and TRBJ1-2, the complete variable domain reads DGGITQSPKYLFRKEGQNVTLSCEQNLNHDAMYWYRQDPGQGLRLIYYSQIVNDFQKGDIAEGYSVSREKKESFPLTVTSAQKNPTAFYLCASSRYEGQGGYTFGSGTRLTVV.

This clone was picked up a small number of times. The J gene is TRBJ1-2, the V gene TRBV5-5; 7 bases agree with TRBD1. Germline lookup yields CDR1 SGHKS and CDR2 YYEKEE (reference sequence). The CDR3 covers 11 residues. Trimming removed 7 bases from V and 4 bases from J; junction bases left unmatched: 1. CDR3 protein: CASGQAYGYTF. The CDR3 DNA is TGTGCCAGCGGACAGGCCTATGGCTACACCTTC.

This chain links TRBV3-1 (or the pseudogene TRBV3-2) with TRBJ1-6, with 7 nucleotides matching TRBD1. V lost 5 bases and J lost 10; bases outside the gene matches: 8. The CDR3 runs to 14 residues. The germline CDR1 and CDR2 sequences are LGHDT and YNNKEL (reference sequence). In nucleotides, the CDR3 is TGTGCCAGCAGCATCGGGACAGACCGATCACCCCTCCACTTT. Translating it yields CASSIGTDRSPLHF.

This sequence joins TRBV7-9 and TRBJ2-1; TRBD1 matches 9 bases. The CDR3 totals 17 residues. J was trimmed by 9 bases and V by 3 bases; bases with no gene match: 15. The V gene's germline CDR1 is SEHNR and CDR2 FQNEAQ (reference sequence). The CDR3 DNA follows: TGTGCCAGCAGCTTCTCTTGGGGACAGGGAAGCTTTAGTGAGCAGTTCTTC. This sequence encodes CASSFSWGQGSFSEQFF.

This CDR3 is CASSQDVSAGGWRNEQFF. CDR3 in DNA: TGCGCCAGCAGCCAAGATGTTAGCGCGGGGGGGTGGAGGAATGAGCAGTTCTTC. The V and J genes are TRBV4-1 and TRBJ2-1; 9 nucleotides match TRBD2. CDR3 length: 18 residues. Germline V CDR1 and CDR2: MGHRA, YSYEKL. V trimming: 0 bases; J trimming: 7 bases; junction bases outside the gene matches: 13.

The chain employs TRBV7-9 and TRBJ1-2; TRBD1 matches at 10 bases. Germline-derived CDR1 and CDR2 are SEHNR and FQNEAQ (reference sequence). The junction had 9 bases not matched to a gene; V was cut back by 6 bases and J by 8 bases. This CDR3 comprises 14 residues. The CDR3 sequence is CASSFVGTGEGYTF. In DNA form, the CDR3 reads TGTGCCAGCAGTTTCGTTGGGACAGGGGAAGGCTACACCTTC.

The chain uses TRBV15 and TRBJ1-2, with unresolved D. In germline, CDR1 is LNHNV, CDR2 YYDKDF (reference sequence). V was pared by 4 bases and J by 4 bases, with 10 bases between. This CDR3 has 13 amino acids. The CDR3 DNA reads TGTGCCACCAGCACAGAGAACTTCTATGGCTACACCTTC. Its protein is CATSTENFYGYTF.

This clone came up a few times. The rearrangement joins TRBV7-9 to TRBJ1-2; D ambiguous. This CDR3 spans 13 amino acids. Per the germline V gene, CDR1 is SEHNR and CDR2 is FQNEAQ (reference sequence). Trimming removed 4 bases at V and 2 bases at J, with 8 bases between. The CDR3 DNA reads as TGTGCCAGCAGCTCCTCCCCCAACTATGGCTACACCTTC. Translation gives CASSSSPNYGYTF.

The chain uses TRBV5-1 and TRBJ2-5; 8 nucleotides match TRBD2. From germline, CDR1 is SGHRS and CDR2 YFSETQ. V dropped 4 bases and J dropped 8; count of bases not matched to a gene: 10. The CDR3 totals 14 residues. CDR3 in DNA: TGCGCCAGCAGCCTGGGGGAGCGGGGGACAACCCAGTACTTC. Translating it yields CASSLGERGTTQYF. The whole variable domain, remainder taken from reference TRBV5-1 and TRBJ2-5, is KAGVTQTPRYLIKTRGQQVTLSCSPISGHRSVSWYQQTPGQGLQFLFEYFSETQRNKGNFPGRFSGRQFSNSRSEMNVSTLELGDSALYLCASSLGERGTTQYFGPGTRLLVL.

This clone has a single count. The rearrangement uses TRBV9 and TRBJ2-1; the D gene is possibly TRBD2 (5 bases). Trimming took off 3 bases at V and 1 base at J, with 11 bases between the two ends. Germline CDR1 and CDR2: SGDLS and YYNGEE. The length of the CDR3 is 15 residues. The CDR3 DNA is TGTGCCAGCAGCGCCTCTCCGGGGTCCTACAATGAGCAGTTCTTC. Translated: CASSASPGSYNEQFF.

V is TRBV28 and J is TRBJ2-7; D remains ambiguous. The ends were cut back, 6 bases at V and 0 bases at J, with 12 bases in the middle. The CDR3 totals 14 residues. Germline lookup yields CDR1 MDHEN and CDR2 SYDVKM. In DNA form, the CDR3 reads TGTGCCAGCAGGATCCCTTCGAGCTCCTACGAGCAGTACTTC. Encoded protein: CASRIPSSSYEQYF.

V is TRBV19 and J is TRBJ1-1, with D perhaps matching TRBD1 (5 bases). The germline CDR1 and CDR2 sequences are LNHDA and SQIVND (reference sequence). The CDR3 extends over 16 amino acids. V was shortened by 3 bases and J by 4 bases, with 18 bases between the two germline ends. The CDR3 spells CASSMGILGGGTEAFF. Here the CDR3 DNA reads TGTGCCAGTAGTATGGGGATTTTGGGGGGGGGCACTGAAGCTTTCTTT.

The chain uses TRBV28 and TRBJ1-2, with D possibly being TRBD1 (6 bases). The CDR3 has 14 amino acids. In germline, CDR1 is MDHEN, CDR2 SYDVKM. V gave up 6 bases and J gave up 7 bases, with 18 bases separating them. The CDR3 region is CASRILPGVGGYTF. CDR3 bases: TGTGCCAGCAGAATCCTTCCAGGGGTAGGTGGCTACACCTTC.

CDR3 region: CASSQVRGRANEKLFF. The CDR3 nucleotides are TGCGCCAGCAGCCAAGTCAGGGGCAGGGCTAATGAAAAACTGTTTTTT. This sequence joins TRBV4-1 and TRBJ1-4; possible D gene TRBD1, 6 bases. The CDR3 runs to 16 residues. The V end was cut by 1 base, the J end by 3 bases, with 12 bases between. In germline, CDR1 is MGHRA, CDR2 YSYEKL.

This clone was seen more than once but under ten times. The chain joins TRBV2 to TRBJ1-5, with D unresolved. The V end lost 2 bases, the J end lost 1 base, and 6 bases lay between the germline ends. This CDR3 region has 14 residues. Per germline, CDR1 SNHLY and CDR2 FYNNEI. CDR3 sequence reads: CASSERTSNQPQHF. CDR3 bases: TGTGCCAGCAGTGAAAGAACAAGCAATCAGCCCCAGCATTTT. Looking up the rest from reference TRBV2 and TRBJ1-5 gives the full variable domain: EPEVTQTPSHQVTQMGQEVILRCVPISNHLYFYWYRQILGQKVEFLVSFYNNEISEKSEIFDDQFSVERPDGSNFTLKIRSTKLEDSAMYFCASSERTSNQPQHFGDGTRLSIL.

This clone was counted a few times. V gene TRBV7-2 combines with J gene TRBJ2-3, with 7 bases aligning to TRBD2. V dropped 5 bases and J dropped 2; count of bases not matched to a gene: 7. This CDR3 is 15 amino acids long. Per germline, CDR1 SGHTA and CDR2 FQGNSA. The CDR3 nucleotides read TGTGCCAGCAGCCAGGAGGCGGGGGACACAGATACGCAGTATTTT. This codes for CASSQEAGDTDTQYF.

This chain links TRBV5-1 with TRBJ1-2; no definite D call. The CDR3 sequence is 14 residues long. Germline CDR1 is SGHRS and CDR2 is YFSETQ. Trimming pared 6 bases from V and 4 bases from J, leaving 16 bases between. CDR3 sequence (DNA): TGCGCCAGCACCTTAGACGGGGTTGGCTATGGCTACACCTTC. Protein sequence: CASTLDGVGYGYTF.

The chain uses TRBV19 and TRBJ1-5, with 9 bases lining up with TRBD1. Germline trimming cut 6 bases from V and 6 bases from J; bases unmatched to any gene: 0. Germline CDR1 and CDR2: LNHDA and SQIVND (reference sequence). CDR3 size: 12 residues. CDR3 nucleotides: TGTGCCAGTAGACAGGGGGCTCAGCCCCAGCATTTT. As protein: CASRQGAQPQHF.

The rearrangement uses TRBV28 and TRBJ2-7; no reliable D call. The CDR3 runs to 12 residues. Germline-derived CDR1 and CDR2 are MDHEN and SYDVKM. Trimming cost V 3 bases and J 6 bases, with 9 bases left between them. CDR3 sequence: CASSFQGGEQYF. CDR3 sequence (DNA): TGTGCCAGCAGTTTCCAAGGCGGCGAGCAGTACTTC. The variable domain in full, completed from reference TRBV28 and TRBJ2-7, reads DVKVTQSSRYLVKRTGEKVFLECVQDMDHENMFWYRQDPGLGLRLIYFSYDVKMKEKGDIPEGYSVSREKKERFSLILESASTNQTSMYLCASSFQGGEQYFGPGTRLTVT.

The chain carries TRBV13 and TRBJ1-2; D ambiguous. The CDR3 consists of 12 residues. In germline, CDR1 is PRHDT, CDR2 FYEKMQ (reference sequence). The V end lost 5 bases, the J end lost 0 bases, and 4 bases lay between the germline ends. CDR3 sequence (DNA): TGTGCCAGCAGCCAGACTAACTATGGCTACACCTTC. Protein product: CASSQTNYGYTF.

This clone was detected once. This chain's CDR3 is CASGELAGGYNEQFF. In nucleotides, the CDR3 is TGTGCCAGCGGGGAACTAGCGGGGGGGTACAATGAGCAGTTCTTC. The gene calls are TRBV28 and TRBJ2-1, with 13 bases that match TRBD2. CDR1 MDHEN and CDR2 SYDVKM come from the germline V gene. CDR3 size: 15 residues. V trimming: 8 bases; J trimming: 4 bases; junction bases outside the gene matches: 5.

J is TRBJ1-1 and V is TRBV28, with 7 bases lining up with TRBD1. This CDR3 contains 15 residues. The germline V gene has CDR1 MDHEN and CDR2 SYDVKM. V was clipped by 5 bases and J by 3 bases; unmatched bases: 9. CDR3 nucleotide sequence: TGTGCCAGCAGTACCCGGACAGGCGTTTACACTGAAGCTTTCTTT. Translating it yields CASSTRTGVYTEAFF.

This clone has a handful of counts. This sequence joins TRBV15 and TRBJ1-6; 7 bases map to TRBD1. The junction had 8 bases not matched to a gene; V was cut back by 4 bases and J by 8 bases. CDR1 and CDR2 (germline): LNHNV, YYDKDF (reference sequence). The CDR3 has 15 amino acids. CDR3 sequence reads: CATSTVGQPDSPLHF. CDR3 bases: TGTGCCACCAGCACAGTGGGACAGCCGGATTCACCCCTCCACTTT.

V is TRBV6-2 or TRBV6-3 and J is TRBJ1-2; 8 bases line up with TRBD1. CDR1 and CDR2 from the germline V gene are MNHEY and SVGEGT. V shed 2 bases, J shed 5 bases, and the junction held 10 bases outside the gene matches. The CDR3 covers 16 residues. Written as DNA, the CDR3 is TGTGCCAGCAGTTACCCTCTGGGACAGGCGGGATATGGCTACACCTTC. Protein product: CASSYPLGQAGYGYTF.

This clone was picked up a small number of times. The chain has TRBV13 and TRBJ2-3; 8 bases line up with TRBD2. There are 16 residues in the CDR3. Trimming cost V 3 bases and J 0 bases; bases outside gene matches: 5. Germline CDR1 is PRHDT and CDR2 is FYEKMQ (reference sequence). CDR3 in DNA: TGTGCCAGCAGCTTCCCGCGGGGGGTAAGCACAGATACGCAGTATTTT. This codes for CASSFPRGVSTDTQYF.